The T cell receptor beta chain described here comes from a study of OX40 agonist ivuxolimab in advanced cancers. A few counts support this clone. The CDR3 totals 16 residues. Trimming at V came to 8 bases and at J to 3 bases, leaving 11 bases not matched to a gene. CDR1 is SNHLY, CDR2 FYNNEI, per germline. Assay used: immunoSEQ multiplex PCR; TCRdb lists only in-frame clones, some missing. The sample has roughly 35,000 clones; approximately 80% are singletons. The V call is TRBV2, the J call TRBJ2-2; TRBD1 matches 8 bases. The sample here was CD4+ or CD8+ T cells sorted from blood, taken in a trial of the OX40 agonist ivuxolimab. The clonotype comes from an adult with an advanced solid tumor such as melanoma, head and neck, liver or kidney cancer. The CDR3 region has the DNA TGTGCCAGCCGGGACAGGCTTGATCGTGACACCGGGGAGCTGTTTTTT. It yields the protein CASRDRLDRDTGELFF. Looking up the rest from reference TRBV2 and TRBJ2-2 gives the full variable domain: EPEVTQTPSHQVTQMGQEVILRCVPISNHLYFYWYRQILGQKVEFLVSFYNNEISEKSEIFDDQFSVERPDGSNFTLKIRSTKLEDSAMYFCASRDRLDRDTGELFFGEGSRLTVL.